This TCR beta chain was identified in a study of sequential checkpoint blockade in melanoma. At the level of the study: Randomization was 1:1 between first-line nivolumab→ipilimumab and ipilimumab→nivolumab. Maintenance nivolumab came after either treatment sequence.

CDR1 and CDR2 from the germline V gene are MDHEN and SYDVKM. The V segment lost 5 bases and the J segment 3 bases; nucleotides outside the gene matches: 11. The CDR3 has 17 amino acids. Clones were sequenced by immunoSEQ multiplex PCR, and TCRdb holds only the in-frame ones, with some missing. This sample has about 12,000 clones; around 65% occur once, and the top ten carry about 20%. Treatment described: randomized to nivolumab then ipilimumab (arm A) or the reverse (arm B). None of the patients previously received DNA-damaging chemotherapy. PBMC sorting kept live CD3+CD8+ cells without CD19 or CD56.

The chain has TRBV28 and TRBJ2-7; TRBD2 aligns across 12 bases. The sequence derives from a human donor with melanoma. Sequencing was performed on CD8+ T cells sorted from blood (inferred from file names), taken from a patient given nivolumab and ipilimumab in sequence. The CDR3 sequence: CASSPTLTSGRIYEQYF. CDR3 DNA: TGTGCCAGCAGTCCGACCTTGACTAGCGGGAGAATCTACGAGCAGTACTTC.